Listed below are T cell receptor beta chains from one sample, sequenced in a study of T cell responses to AZD1222 COVID-19 vaccine. Profiling relied on immunoSEQ multiplex PCR, and the TCRdb table lists in-frame clones only, not all of them. The sample comprises about 180,000 clones, around 88% of which are singletons, and about 8% rests with the top ten. The sample consisted of peripheral blood, taken on day 0 of AZD1222 vaccination. The receptor set was obtained from an adult in good health. Both conserved end residues are part of each CDR3.

J	V	CDR3
TRBJ1-5	TRBV6-6	CASSGQGDQPQHF
TRBJ2-1	TRBV11-2	CASSLGGLALFF
TRBJ1-4	TRBV3-1/TRBV3-2	CASSQVRGPGGREKLFF
TRBJ2-5	TRBV7-9	CASSNRGRQETQYF
TRBJ2-5	TRBV11-3	CASSRGARGDDETQYF
TRBJ2-5	TRBV19	CASSMLGTGRRETQYF
TRBJ1-1	TRBV19	CASSTTGNTEAFF
TRBJ1-1	TRBV18	CASSPNSLSAFF
TRBJ2-5	TRBV9	CASSVDDDRKETQYF
TRBJ2-7	TRBV18	CASSLHSWDEQYF
TRBJ2-5	TRBV3-1/TRBV3-2	CASSQDRIIIPPRTQYF
TRBJ2-7	TRBV2	CASSGEQHHEQYF
TRBJ2-1	TRBV7-2	CASSLIRAGGQNEQFF
TRBJ2-1	TRBV10-3	CAISPRDEDNEQFF
TRBJ1-5	TRBV11-2	CASSLNSGPRGQPQHF
TRBJ1-2	TRBV6-1	CASSEWAHNKNYGYTF
TRBJ1-5	TRBV6-5	CASSRTVNQPQHF
TRBJ1-3	TRBV3-1/TRBV3-2	CASSQVGGLGSGNTIYF
TRBJ2-5	TRBV5-1	CASSSPGEQETQYF
TRBJ1-2	TRBV5-6	CASKPPTGMGVPTYGYTF